The rows below give T cell receptor beta chains drawn from one sample of a study of T cells in localized non-small cell lung cancer. Sequencing was performed with immunoSEQ multiplex PCR; in TCRdb, only in-frame clones are kept and a portion is missing. The repertoire includes fewer than 30,000 clones, about 90% of them detected once, and approximately 1% sits in the top ten. This sample comprised peripheral blood, obtained before any cancer treatment. The source is a woman aged 35 to 70 with stage I lung adenocarcinoma. CDR3s include the opening cysteine and the closing phenylalanine or tryptophan. D genes are given only for firm matches. Rows give clone size only sometimes, using once, few, many, or a class for an expanded clone.

clone_size: NA
j_call: TRBJ2-4
v_call: TRBV5-1
d_call: NA
cdr3_aa: CASSLGVAKNIQYF
cdr3_nt: TGCGCCAGCAGCTTAGGGGTAGCCAAAAACATTCAGTACTTC

clone_size: few
j_call: TRBJ1-1
v_call: TRBV7-2
d_call: NA
cdr3_aa: CASSSISRRNTEAFF
cdr3_nt: TGTGCCAGCAGCTCTATCTCACGACGGAACACTGAAGCTTTCTTT

clone_size: NA
j_call: TRBJ2-2
v_call: TRBV30
d_call: TRBD1
cdr3_aa: CAWGRDRNTGELFF
cdr3_nt: TGTGCCTGGGGCCGGGACAGGAACACCGGGGAGCTGTTTTTT

clone_size: once
j_call: TRBJ2-7
v_call: TRBV6-6
d_call: NA
cdr3_aa: CASSYETGEQYF
cdr3_nt: TGTGCCAGCAGTTACGAGACGGGAGAGCAGTACTTC

clone_size: once
j_call: TRBJ2-1
v_call: TRBV14
d_call: NA
cdr3_aa: CASSQVRRNEQFF
cdr3_nt: TGTGCCAGCAGCCAAGTCCGCAGAAATGAGCAGTTCTTC

clone_size: NA
j_call: TRBJ2-7
v_call: TRBV7-6
d_call: NA
cdr3_aa: CASSFGVAYEQYF
cdr3_nt: TGTGCCAGCAGCTTTGGAGTTGCCTACGAGCAGTACTTC

clone_size: NA
j_call: TRBJ2-5
v_call: TRBV2
d_call: NA
cdr3_aa: CATAILASQETQYF
cdr3_nt: TGTGCCACAGCCATTCTAGCGAGCCAAGAGACCCAGTACTTC

clone_size: NA
j_call: TRBJ2-3
v_call: TRBV5-4
d_call: NA
cdr3_aa: CASSTGTPGNTQYF
cdr3_nt: TGTGCCAGCAGCACCGGGACCCCGGGGAATACGCAGTATTTT

clone_size: once
j_call: TRBJ1-5
v_call: TRBV7-2
d_call: NA
cdr3_aa: CASSLALAQPQHF
cdr3_nt: TGTGCCAGCAGCTTAGCGCTCGCTCAGCCCCAGCATTTT

clone_size: NA
j_call: TRBJ1-6
v_call: TRBV5-5
d_call: NA
cdr3_aa: CASSLERGHRSPLHF
cdr3_nt: TGTGCCAGCAGCTTGGAGAGAGGGCACCGTTCACCCCTCCACTTT

clone_size: NA
j_call: TRBJ2-3
v_call: TRBV27
d_call: TRBD2
cdr3_aa: CASSLRLAAFTDTQYF
cdr3_nt: TGTGCCAGCAGTTTACGACTAGCGGCCTTCACAGATACGCAGTATTTT

clone_size: NA
j_call: TRBJ2-1
v_call: TRBV7-9
d_call: NA
cdr3_aa: CASSQTPNNEQFF
cdr3_nt: TGTGCCAGCAGCCAGACACCAAACAATGAGCAGTTCTTC

clone_size: once
j_call: TRBJ1-1
v_call: TRBV19
d_call: TRBD1
cdr3_aa: CASSPAGQHNTEAFF
cdr3_nt: TGTGCCAGTAGTCCCGCGGGACAGCACAACACTGAAGCTTTCTTT

clone_size: NA
j_call: TRBJ2-3
v_call: TRBV15
d_call: TRBD1
cdr3_aa: CATSRGQGQDTQYF
cdr3_nt: TGTGCCACCAGCCGAGGACAGGGGCAAGATACGCAGTATTTT

clone_size: NA
j_call: TRBJ1-1
v_call: TRBV5-6
d_call: TRBD1
cdr3_aa: CASSLLRDRGGNTEAFF
cdr3_nt: TGTGCCAGCAGCTTACTCCGGGACAGGGGCGGGAACACTGAAGCTTTCTTT

clone_size: few
j_call: TRBJ1-6
v_call: TRBV25-1
d_call: NA
cdr3_aa: CASSPGRRGSPLHF
cdr3_nt: TGTGCCAGCAGCCCGGGGCGGAGGGGTTCACCCCTCCACTTT

clone_size: NA
j_call: TRBJ2-1
v_call: TRBV7-9
d_call: TRBD2
cdr3_aa: CASSLSTSGYNEQFF
cdr3_nt: TGTGCCAGCAGCTTATCAACTAGCGGTTACAATGAGCAGTTCTTC

clone_size: NA
j_call: TRBJ2-1
v_call: TRBV5-4
d_call: TRBD2
cdr3_aa: CASSLRLADYNEQFF
cdr3_nt: TGTGCCAGCAGCTTGCGACTAGCGGATTACAATGAGCAGTTCTTC

clone_size: NA
j_call: TRBJ1-2
v_call: TRBV6-5
d_call: NA
cdr3_aa: CASSVGPYYGYTF
cdr3_nt: TGTGCCAGCAGCGTTGGCCCCTACTATGGCTACACCTTC

clone_size: NA
j_call: TRBJ1-1
v_call: TRBV9
d_call: NA
cdr3_aa: CASSPSGNEGTEAFF
cdr3_nt: TGTGCCAGCAGCCCCTCGGGGAACGAGGGCACTGAAGCTTTCTTT

clone_size: NA
j_call: TRBJ1-1
v_call: TRBV7-9
d_call: NA
cdr3_aa: CASSSLEGRNTEAFF
cdr3_nt: TGTGCCAGCAGCTCACTCGAGGGGCGGAACACTGAAGCTTTCTTT

clone_size: NA
j_call: TRBJ2-2
v_call: TRBV7-2
d_call: NA
cdr3_aa: CASSRDSTNTGELFF
cdr3_nt: TGTGCCAGCAGCCGAGACAGTACGAACACCGGGGAGCTGTTTTTT

clone_size: NA
j_call: TRBJ2-5
v_call: TRBV2
d_call: TRBD1
cdr3_aa: CASKGTGSWGRETQYF
cdr3_nt: TGTGCCAGCAAAGGGACAGGGAGTTGGGGGCGGGAGACCCAGTACTTC

clone_size: NA
j_call: TRBJ1-1
v_call: TRBV11-2
d_call: NA
cdr3_aa: CASSLARADTEAFF
cdr3_nt: TGTGCCAGCAGCTTAGCCAGGGCGGACACTGAAGCTTTCTTT

clone_size: once
j_call: TRBJ1-2
v_call: TRBV21-1
d_call: NA
cdr3_aa: CASSLAGPRGYTF
cdr3_nt: TGTGCCAGCAGCCTAGCCGGGCCAAGGGGCTACACCTTC

clone_size: NA
j_call: TRBJ1-5
v_call: TRBV30
d_call: NA
cdr3_aa: CAWKYGDQPQHF
cdr3_nt: TGTGCCTGGAAGTACGGAGATCAGCCCCAGCATTTT

clone_size: NA
j_call: TRBJ1-2
v_call: TRBV30
d_call: NA
cdr3_aa: CAWTEGRGGYTF
cdr3_nt: TGTGCCTGGACTGAGGGGAGGGGCGGCTACACCTTC

clone_size: NA
j_call: TRBJ1-1
v_call: TRBV5-1
d_call: NA
cdr3_aa: CASSLLTENTEAFF
cdr3_nt: TGCGCCAGCAGCCTCCTCACGGAGAACACTGAAGCTTTCTTT

clone_size: NA
j_call: TRBJ2-2
v_call: TRBV5-1
d_call: NA
cdr3_aa: CASSLMGMNTGELFF
cdr3_nt: TGCGCCAGCAGCTTGATGGGGATGAACACCGGGGAGCTGTTTTTT

clone_size: NA
j_call: TRBJ1-2
v_call: TRBV7-8
d_call: NA
cdr3_aa: CASSLGGGTYDGNYGYTF
cdr3_nt: TGTGCCAGCAGCTTAGGGGGAGGGACTTACGATGGGAACTATGGCTACACCTTC

clone_size: NA
j_call: TRBJ2-5
v_call: TRBV14
d_call: NA
cdr3_aa: CASSQDNGQETQYF
cdr3_nt: TGTGCCAGCAGCCAAGATAACGGCCAAGAGACCCAGTACTTC

clone_size: NA
j_call: TRBJ2-7
v_call: TRBV2
d_call: NA
cdr3_aa: CASSLLPGPFYEQYF
cdr3_nt: TGTGCCAGCAGCTTACTTCCTGGACCATTCTACGAGCAGTACTTC

clone_size: NA
j_call: TRBJ2-1
v_call: TRBV19
d_call: TRBD2
cdr3_aa: CASNMGLAGPLTYNEQFF
cdr3_nt: TGTGCCAGTAATATGGGACTAGCGGGACCCCTAACCTACAATGAGCAGTTCTTC

clone_size: once
j_call: TRBJ2-7
v_call: TRBV6-5
d_call: NA
cdr3_aa: CASSYSGNYEQYF
cdr3_nt: TGTGCCAGCAGTTACAGCGGAAACTACGAGCAGTACTTC

clone_size: NA
j_call: TRBJ2-2
v_call: TRBV5-8
d_call: NA
cdr3_aa: CASSTWPGQATGELFF
cdr3_nt: TGTGCCAGCAGCACGTGGCCAGGGCAGGCGACCGGGGAGCTGTTTTTT

clone_size: NA
j_call: TRBJ2-5
v_call: TRBV25-1
d_call: NA
cdr3_aa: CASSDPLGGETQYF
cdr3_nt: TGTGCCAGCAGTGACCCCTTGGGTGGAGAGACCCAGTACTTC

clone_size: NA
j_call: TRBJ2-3
v_call: TRBV5-1
d_call: NA
cdr3_aa: CASSPVPVGTDTQYF
cdr3_nt: TGCGCCAGCAGCCCTGTCCCCGTAGGCACAGATACGCAGTATTTT

clone_size: NA
j_call: TRBJ2-1
v_call: TRBV9
d_call: TRBD2
cdr3_aa: CASSVSVRGGGDEQFF
cdr3_nt: TGTGCCAGCAGCGTCTCAGTGCGGGGGGGAGGAGATGAGCAGTTCTTC

clone_size: NA
j_call: TRBJ2-1
v_call: TRBV11-3
d_call: TRBD2
cdr3_aa: CASSSTRGAGNEQFF
cdr3_nt: TGTGCCAGCAGCTCGACGCGGGGGGCCGGCAATGAGCAGTTCTTC

clone_size: NA
j_call: TRBJ2-5
v_call: TRBV7-2
d_call: NA
cdr3_aa: CASSFKRAQETQYF
cdr3_nt: TGTGCCAGCAGCTTTAAACGAGCCCAAGAGACCCAGTACTTC

clone_size: NA
j_call: TRBJ1-4
v_call: TRBV19
d_call: NA
cdr3_aa: CASSITGTANEKLFF
cdr3_nt: TGTGCCAGTAGTATAACAGGGACCGCTAATGAAAAACTGTTTTTT

clone_size: NA
j_call: TRBJ1-5
v_call: TRBV5-1
d_call: NA
cdr3_aa: CASSFRGARFNQPQHF
cdr3_nt: TGCGCCAGCAGCTTTAGGGGGGCGAGGTTCAATCAGCCCCAGCATTTT